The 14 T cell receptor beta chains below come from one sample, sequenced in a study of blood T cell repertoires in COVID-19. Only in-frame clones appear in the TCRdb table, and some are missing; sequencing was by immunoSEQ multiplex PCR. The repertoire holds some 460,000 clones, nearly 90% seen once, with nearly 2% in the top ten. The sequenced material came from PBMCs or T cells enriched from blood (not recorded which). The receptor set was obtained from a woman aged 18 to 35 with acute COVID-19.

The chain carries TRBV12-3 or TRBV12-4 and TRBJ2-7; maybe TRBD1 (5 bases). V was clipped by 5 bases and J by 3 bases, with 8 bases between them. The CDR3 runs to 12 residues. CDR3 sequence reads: CASSTGVYEQYF. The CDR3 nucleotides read TGTGCCAGCAGTACAGGAGTCTACGAGCAGTACTTC.

The CDR3 protein is CSGTGELHEQYF. CDR3 in DNA: TGCAGCGGGACAGGGGAACTCCACGAGCAGTACTTC. This chain uses TRBV29-1 with TRBJ2-7, with TRBD1 identical over 9 bases. CDR1 is SQVTM and CDR2 is ANQGSEA in the germline V gene. This CDR3 contains 12 residues. J gave up 5 bases and V 7 bases, and 6 bases lay outside the gene matches.

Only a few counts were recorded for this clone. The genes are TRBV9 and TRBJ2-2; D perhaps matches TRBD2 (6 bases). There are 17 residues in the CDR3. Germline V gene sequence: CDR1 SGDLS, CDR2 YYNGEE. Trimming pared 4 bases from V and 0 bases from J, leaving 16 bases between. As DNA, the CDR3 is TGTGCCAGCAGCTCGAGCCGGGAGACCCCGAACACCGGGGAGCTGTTTTTT. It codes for CASSSSRETPNTGELFF.

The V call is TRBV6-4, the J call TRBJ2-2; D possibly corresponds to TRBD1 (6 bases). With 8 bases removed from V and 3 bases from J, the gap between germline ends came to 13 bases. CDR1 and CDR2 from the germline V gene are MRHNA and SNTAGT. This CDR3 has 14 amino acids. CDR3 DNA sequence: TGTGCCAGCTCCAATTACAGGGACACCGGGGAGCTGTTTTTT. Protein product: CASSNYRDTGELFF.

CDR3 sequence (DNA): TGTGCCAGCAGGAGGGACAGGGCCGATTCACCCCTCCACTTT. This encodes CASRRDRADSPLHF. The rearrangement links TRBV6-5 to TRBJ1-6, with 9 positions matching TRBD1. Trimming removed 6 bases from V and 8 bases from J; junction bases left unmatched: 5. Germline V gene sequence: CDR1 MNHEY, CDR2 SVGAGI. This CDR3 spans 14 amino acids.

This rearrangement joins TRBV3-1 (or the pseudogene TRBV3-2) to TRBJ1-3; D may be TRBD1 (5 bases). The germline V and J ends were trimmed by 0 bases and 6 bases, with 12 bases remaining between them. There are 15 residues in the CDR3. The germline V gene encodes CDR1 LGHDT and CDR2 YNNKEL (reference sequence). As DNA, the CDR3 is TGTGCCAGCAGCCAAGATATCGGACACCAAAACACCATATATTTT. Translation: CASSQDIGHQNTIYF.

In DNA, the CDR3 is TGTGCCAGCTCACCGGGACAGGGGGAGAGGCCCCAGCATTTT. It encodes CASSPGQGERPQHF. The J gene is TRBJ1-5, the V gene TRBV18; 11 bases fit TRBD1. This CDR3 contains 14 residues. J was trimmed by 9 bases and V by 3 bases; bases with no gene match: 4. Germline V gene sequence: CDR1 KGHSH, CDR2 LQKENI.

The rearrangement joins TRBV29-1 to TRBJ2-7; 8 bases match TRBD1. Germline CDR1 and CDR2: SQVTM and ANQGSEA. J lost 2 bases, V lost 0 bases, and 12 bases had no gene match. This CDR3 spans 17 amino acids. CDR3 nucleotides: TGCAGCGTTGAAGATCAAGACAGGGGAGTCCCCCCCTACGAGCAGTACTTC. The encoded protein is CSVEDQDRGVPPYEQYF.

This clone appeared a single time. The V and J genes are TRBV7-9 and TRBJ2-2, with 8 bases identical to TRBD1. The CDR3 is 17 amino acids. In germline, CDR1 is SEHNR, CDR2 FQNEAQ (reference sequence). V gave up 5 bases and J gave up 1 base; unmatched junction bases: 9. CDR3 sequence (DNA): TGTGCCAGCAGCATCCTTACCGGGACAGGGAACACCGGGGAGCTGTTTTTT. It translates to CASSILTGTGNTGELFF.

The CDR3 DNA follows: TGTGCCAGCAGTTATAGGACAGGGGGCACCGGGGAGCTGTTTTTT. It is translated as CASSYRTGGTGELFF. This chain links TRBV27 with TRBJ2-2; TRBD1 matches 10 bases. Per germline, CDR1 MNHEY and CDR2 SMNVEV (reference sequence). Trimming cost V 4 bases and J 4 bases; bases outside gene matches: 3. This CDR3 spans 15 amino acids.

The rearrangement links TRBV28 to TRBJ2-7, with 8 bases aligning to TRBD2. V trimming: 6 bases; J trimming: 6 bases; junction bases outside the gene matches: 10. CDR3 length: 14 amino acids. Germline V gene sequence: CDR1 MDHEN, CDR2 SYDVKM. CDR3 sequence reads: CASSLLGAGGEQYF. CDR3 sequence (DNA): TGTGCCAGCAGCCTATTAGGGGCGGGAGGCGAGCAGTACTTC.

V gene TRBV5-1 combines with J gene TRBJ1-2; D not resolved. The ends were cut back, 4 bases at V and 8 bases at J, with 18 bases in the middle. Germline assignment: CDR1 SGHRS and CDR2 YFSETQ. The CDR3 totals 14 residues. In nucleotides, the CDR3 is TGCGCCAGCAGCCTCTCGGACTCGGCGGGGGGCTACACCTTC. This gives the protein CASSLSDSAGGYTF.

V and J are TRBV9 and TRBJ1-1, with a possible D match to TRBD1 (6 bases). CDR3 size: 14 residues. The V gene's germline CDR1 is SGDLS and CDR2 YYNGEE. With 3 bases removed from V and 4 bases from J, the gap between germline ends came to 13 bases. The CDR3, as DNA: TGTGCCAGCAGCGAGGGGGGGCTCGGCACTGAAGCTTTCTTT. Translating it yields CASSEGGLGTEAFF.

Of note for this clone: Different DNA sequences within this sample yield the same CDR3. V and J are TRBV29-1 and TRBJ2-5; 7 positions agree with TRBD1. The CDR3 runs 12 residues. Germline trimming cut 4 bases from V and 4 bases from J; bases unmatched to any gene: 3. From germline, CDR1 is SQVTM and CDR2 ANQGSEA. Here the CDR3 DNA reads TGCAGCGTTGGACAGGGCGGAGAGACCCAGTACTTC. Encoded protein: CSVGQGGETQYF.